This T cell receptor (beta chain) was sequenced during a study of PD-1 blockade in classical Hodgkin lymphoma (TCRdb year 2020). For context, the study as a whole: Nivolumab dosing was 3 mg/kg intravenously every 2 weeks, continuing until either disease progression or unacceptable toxicity. To define a peripheral blood immune signature of response to PD-1 blockade in classical Hodgkin lymphoma, the study combined TCR beta sequencing with CyTOF. Results and caveats for the whole study, not just this receptor: Baseline TCR diversity was reported as lower in newly diagnosed patients than in healthy donors, and lower still in relapsed/refractory patients. A significant rise by C4D1 was seen in CD4+ but not CD8+ TCR diversity (p=0.0027 vs p=0.16), with the rise being most apparent in complete responders (p=0.02). Lower diversity was seen in patients whose nivolumab began less than 1 year after ASCT, and these patients were left out of later analyses so that immune reconstitution would not confound the results. The study was restricted to a single clinical trial cohort, and the causes of repertoire differences, possibly disease activity or prior therapy, were left undefined. Trial patients with a complete response had baseline diversity similar to that of newly diagnosed patients, while partial responders and progressors had significantly lower diversity.

As concerns this clone: Its antigen is still unknown. Base qualities are not recorded, but no much larger clone differs from it by a single base.

This specimen's time point label, interpreted: cycle 2 day 1 (C2D1) of nivolumab. Every trial patient had relapsed following autologous stem cell transplantation, and prior brentuximab vedotin exposure was what differed among cohorts A, B and C. The trial cohort included 45 to 65 patients with relapsed/refractory classical Hodgkin lymphoma, and each patient had a best overall response of complete response, partial response or progressive disease. In the multi-cohort phase II CheckMate 205 trial, trial patients received single-agent nivolumab. An independent review committee assessed best overall response by applying the 2007 International Working Group response criteria. Trial PBMCs were collected immediately before nivolumab initiation (C1D1) and during therapy at cycle 2 day 1 and cycle 4 day 1. Peripheral blood was collected in 8 mL Vacutainer Cell Preparation Tubes, from which PBMCs were isolated by centrifugation and then cryopreserved.

The Qiagen DNeasy kit was used to extract genomic DNA from unsorted PBMCs and from the negatively selected CD4+ and CD8+ fractions. TCR beta CDR3 regions were subjected to amplification by immunoSEQ multiplex PCR with primers that anneal to V and J segments. Amplification bias was minimized using a synthetic immune receptor repertoire, and residual bias was removed computationally after sequencing. The original methods were these. Repertoire diversity was quantified as the Shannon entropy index using custom Python scripts. Unsorted, CD4+ and CD8+ repertoires were examined separately, except in combined analyses, for which CD4+ and CD8+ sequences were merged in silico. Clonal expansion was defined as at least a 2-fold frequency increase after treatment relative to C1D1, with a pseudocount of 0.5 for undetected baseline clones. Singleton clones were defined as clones with 0 or 1 copy at C1D1, and non-singleton clones were defined as clones with 2 or more copies. Clones expanded in unsorted samples were assigned a CD4+, CD8+ or unknown annotation through matching of protein sequences in sorted samples from the same patient. Wilcoxon tests on paired samples were used to test diversity changes from C1D1 to C4D1. In its TCRdb copy, this immuneACCESS table keeps in-frame sequences only and misses some clones. Where compared with another copy, unresolved V genes explain less than half of these, and the others have no known cause. That table supplies the V and J calls and clone size; D and trimming were determined from the DNA. The sample data list 35,000 to 45,000 clones, and roughly 72% of these were observed just once. The top ten hold 2.8% of the sample.

The germline V gene yields LGHNA for CDR1 and YSLEER for CDR2. The V end loses 5 bases and the J end loses 8 bases, and a stretch of 9 bases separates them. Spanning cysteine to phenylalanine, the CDR3 consists of 12 amino acids. CDR3 DNA only is kept here, 36 bases in frame from base 1. The source was peripheral blood mononuclear cells (PBMCs), collected before the second cycle of nivolumab. The sequence derives from a human donor with classical Hodgkin lymphoma. The chain is assembled from TRBV4-3 and TRBJ2-2; the D gene cannot be named for sure. The DNA sequence is given as TGCGCCAGCAGCTACACGTGGGGGGAGCTGTTTTTT. Translated, it gives CASSYTWGELFF.